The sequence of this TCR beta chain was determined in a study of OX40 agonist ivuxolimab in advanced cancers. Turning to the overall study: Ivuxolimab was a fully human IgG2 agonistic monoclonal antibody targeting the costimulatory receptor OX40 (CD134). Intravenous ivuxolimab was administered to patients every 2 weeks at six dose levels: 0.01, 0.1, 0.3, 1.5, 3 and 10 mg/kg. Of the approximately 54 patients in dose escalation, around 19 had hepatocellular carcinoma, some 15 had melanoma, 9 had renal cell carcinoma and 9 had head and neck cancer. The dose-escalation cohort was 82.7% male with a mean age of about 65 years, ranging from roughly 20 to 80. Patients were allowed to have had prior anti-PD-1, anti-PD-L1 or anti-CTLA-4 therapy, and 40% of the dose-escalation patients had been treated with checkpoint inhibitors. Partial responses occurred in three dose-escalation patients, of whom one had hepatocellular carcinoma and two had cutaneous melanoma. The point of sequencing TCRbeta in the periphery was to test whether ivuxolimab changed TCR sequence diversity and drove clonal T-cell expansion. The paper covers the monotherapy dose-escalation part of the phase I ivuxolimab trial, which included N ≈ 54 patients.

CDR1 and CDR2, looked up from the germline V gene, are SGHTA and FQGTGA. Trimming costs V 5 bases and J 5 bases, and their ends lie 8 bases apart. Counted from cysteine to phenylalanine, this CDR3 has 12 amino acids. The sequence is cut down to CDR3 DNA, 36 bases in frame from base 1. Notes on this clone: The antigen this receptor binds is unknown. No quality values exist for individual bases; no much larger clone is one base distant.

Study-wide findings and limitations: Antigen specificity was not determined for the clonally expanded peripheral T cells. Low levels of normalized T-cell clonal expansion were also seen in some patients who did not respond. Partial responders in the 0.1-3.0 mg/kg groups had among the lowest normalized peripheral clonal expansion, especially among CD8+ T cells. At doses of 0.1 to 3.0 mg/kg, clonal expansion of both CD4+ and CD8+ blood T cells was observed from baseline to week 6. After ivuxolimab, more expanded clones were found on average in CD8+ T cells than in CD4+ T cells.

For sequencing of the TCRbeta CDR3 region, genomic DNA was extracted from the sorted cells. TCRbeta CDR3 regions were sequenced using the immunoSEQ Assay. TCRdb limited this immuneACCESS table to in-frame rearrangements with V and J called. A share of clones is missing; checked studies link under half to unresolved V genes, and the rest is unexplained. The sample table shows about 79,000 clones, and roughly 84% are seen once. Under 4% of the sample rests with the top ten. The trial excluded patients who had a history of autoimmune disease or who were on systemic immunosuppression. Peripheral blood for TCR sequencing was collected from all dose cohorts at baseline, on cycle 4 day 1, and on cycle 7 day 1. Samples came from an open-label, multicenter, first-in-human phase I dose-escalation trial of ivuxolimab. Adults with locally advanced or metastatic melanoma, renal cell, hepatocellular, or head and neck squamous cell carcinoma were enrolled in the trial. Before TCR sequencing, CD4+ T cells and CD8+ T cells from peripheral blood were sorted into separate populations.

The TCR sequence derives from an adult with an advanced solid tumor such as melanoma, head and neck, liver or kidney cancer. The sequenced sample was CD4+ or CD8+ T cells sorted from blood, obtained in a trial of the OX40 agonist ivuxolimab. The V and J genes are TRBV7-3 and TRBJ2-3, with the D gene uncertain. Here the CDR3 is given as CASSAEEDTQYF. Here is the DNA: TGTGCCAGCAGCGCCGAGGAAGATACGCAGTATTTT. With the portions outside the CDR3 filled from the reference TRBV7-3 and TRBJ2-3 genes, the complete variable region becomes GAGVSQTPSNKVTEKGKYVELRCDPISGHTALYWYRQSLGQGPEFLIYFQGTGAADDSGLPNDRFFAVRPEGSVSTLKIQRTERGDSAVYLCASSAEEDTQYFGPGTRLTVL.